These 27 T cell receptor beta chains were all obtained from the same sample, sequenced in a study of cytomegalovirus exposure and HLA in healthy donors. A multiplex PCR was run with 60 Vbeta primers and 13 Jbeta primers. Method: immunoSEQ multiplex PCR; TCRdb's copy keeps in-frame clones and lacks some. This table has approximately 130,000 clones, around 72% appearing once. The sample was PBMCs. The source is a human donor in good health.

The chain carries TRBV9 and TRBJ2-5; 13 nucleotides agree with TRBD2. The better agreement between TRBJ2-7 and the DNA end casts doubt on the J call. Germline-derived CDR1 and CDR2 are SGDLS and YYNGEE. The CDR3 length is 16 residues. The CDR3 is CASSPGLAGVGYEQYF. For the CDR3, the DNA is TGTGCCAGCAGCCCAGGACTAGCGGGAGTAGGGTACGAGCAGTACTTC.

The chain carries TRBV7-3 and TRBJ2-3; 8 positions agree with TRBD2. CDR3 length: 17 amino acids. V lost 5 bases, J lost 5 bases, and 15 bases stayed unmatched. Germline values: CDR1 SGHTA, CDR2 FQGTGA. The CDR3 DNA reads TGTGCCAGCAGCAGAAGGGCTTGCGGGGGGCCCGGAGATACGCAGTATTTT. Amino acid sequence: CASSRRACGGPGDTQYF.

This chain uses TRBV4-2 with TRBJ1-3, with D unclear. The CDR3 loop spans 15 amino acids. V shed 1 base and J shed 0 bases, with 7 bases lying between them. Germline assignment: CDR1 LGHNA and CDR2 YNFKEQ. The CDR3 region is CASSQGGSSGNTIYF. CDR3 bases: TGTGCCAGCAGCCAAGGAGGGTCCTCTGGAAACACCATATATTTT.

The chain joins TRBV6-6 to TRBJ1-2; D gene unclear. The CDR3 contains 16 residues. Germline V gene lookup returns CDR1 MNHNY and CDR2 SVGAGI (reference sequence). Trimming shortened V by 2 bases and J by 1 base, and 14 bases separated the two germline ends. The CDR3 sequence is CASSYIRADINYGYTF. CDR3 DNA: TGTGCCAGCAGTTACATCAGAGCCGACATTAACTATGGCTACACCTTC.

The chain is built from TRBV19 and TRBJ2-1, with 14 bases lining up with TRBD2. Looked up from germline, CDR1 is LNHDA and CDR2 is SQIVND (reference sequence). The J segment lost 3 bases and the V segment lost 7 bases, leaving 2 bases of the junction unmatched. The CDR3 totals 15 residues. The DNA for the CDR3 is TGTGCCAGTACCGGGACTAGCGGGAGCTACAATGAGCAGTTCTTC. Amino acids: CASTGTSGSYNEQFF.

The sample holds a few counts of this clone. This rearrangement joins TRBV4-2 to TRBJ2-7; 9 nucleotides match TRBD1. CDR1 is LGHNA and CDR2 is YNFKEQ in the germline V gene. J lost 6 bases, V lost 4 bases, and 7 bases had no gene match. This CDR3 is built from 14 residues. This CDR3 is CASSPGQGLVEQYF. Written as DNA, the CDR3 is TGTGCCAGCAGCCCGGGACAGGGATTGGTCGAGCAGTACTTC.

The V call is TRBV28, the J call TRBJ2-3; TRBD2 aligns across 8 bases. V trimming: 6 bases; J trimming: 4 bases; junction bases outside the gene matches: 3. CDR1 is MDHEN, CDR2 SYDVKM, per germline. The CDR3 spans 13 residues. In DNA form, the CDR3 reads TGTGCCAGCAGGTCCGGGGGGGCAGATACGCAGTATTTT. It specifies CASRSGGADTQYF.

This sequence joins TRBV30 and TRBJ2-1; 13 nucleotides agree with TRBD2. Trimming removed 1 base from V and 2 bases from J; junction bases left unmatched: 2. The CDR3 consists of 16 residues. Germline CDR1 and CDR2: GTSNPN and SVGIG (reference sequence). CDR3 sequence reads: CAWSEGLAGAYNEQFF. CDR3 in DNA: TGTGCCTGGAGTGAAGGACTAGCGGGAGCCTACAATGAGCAGTTCTTC.

V gene TRBV6-4 combines with J gene TRBJ1-3, with no clear D. The CDR3 contains 21 residues. V lost 0 bases and J lost 0, with 24 bases in between. Germline assignment: CDR1 MRHNA and CDR2 SNTAGT. This chain's CDR3 is CASSDSLHLVRDLSSGNTIYF. The CDR3 nucleotides read TGTGCCAGCAGTGACTCCCTACACCTGGTGCGGGATCTGAGCTCTGGAAACACCATATATTTT.

J is TRBJ2-1 and V is TRBV5-6, with TRBD2 identical over 15 bases. The CDR3 sequence is 19 residues long. Germline values: CDR1 SGHDT, CDR2 YYEEEE. After removal of 3 bases from V and 2 bases from J, the junction contained 9 bases not matched to a gene. CDR3 in amino acids: CASSSFSGTSGGPYNEQFF. The CDR3 bases are TGTGCCAGCAGCTCCTTCTCCGGGACTAGCGGGGGGCCCTACAATGAGCAGTTCTTC.

This clone was seen a handful of times. Additional DNA sequences in this sample encode the identical CDR3. The CDR3 region has the DNA TGTGCCACCAGCAGAGCAACAGGGGGATCGTTTAGCAATCAGCCCCAGCATTTT. The encoded protein is CATSRATGGSFSNQPQHF. The chain couples TRBV15 to TRBJ1-5; 8 bases map to TRBD1. The ends lost 1 base at V and 0 bases at J; junction bases unmatched: 8. The CDR3 has 18 amino acids. CDR1 is LNHNV and CDR2 is YYDKDF in the germline V gene (reference sequence).

This rearrangement joins TRBV10-3 to TRBJ2-2; D is perhaps TRBD1 (6 bases). This CDR3 has 15 residues. Germline V gives CDR1 ENHRY, CDR2 SYGVKD. The ends were cut back, 7 bases at V and 0 bases at J, with 12 bases in the middle. The DNA for the CDR3 is TGTGCCATCAAGGGGGTAGGGTCGAACACCGGGGAGCTGTTTTTT. Its translation is CAIKGVGSNTGELFF.

The J gene is TRBJ2-3, the V gene TRBV10-3, with TRBD1 identical over 8 bases. Germline CDR1 is ENHRY and CDR2 is SYGVKD. V was clipped by 6 bases and J by 1 base; unmatched bases: 6. CDR3 size: 15 residues. The CDR3 DNA reads TGTGCCATCAGCCAGGGGGCGCTCGGCACAGATACGCAGTATTTT. This codes for CAISQGALGTDTQYF.

The chain couples TRBV2 to TRBJ2-7, with 7 nucleotides matching TRBD2. The length of the CDR3 is 13 residues. The V and J ends lost 8 bases and 2 bases, in that order; junction bases with no gene match: 6. CDR1 SNHLY and CDR2 FYNNEI come from the germline V gene. CDR3 sequence: CASEKTSPYEQYF. For the CDR3, the DNA is TGTGCCAGCGAGAAGACTAGCCCCTACGAGCAGTACTTC. Combining the CDR3 with reference TRBV2 and TRBJ2-7 gives the whole variable domain EPEVTQTPSHQVTQMGQEVILRCVPISNHLYFYWYRQILGQKVEFLVSFYNNEISEKSEIFDDQFSVERPDGSNFTLKIRSTKLEDSAMYFCASEKTSPYEQYFGPGTRLTVT.

V is TRBV5-1 and J is TRBJ2-3; D unclear. Germline CDR1 and CDR2: SGHRS and YFSETQ. Trimming shortened V by 0 bases and J by 4 bases, and 6 bases separated the two germline ends. The CDR3 runs to 13 residues. The CDR3 loop reads CASSLGPADTQYF. DNA of the CDR3: TGCGCCAGCAGCTTGGGTCCGGCAGATACGCAGTATTTT.

The chain couples TRBV29-1 to TRBJ1-3, with 7 nucleotides matching TRBD1. The V gene end was trimmed by 7 bases and the J gene end by 2 bases; junction bases not matched to a gene: 5. From germline, CDR1 is SQVTM and CDR2 ANQGSEA. This CDR3 comprises 13 residues. CDR3 protein: CSAVQGTGNTIYF. The CDR3 bases are TGCAGCGCCGTACAGGGGACTGGAAACACCATATATTTT.

V usage is TRBV28 and J usage is TRBJ1-1, with D perhaps TRBD1 (6 bases). Germline V gene sequence: CDR1 MDHEN, CDR2 SYDVKM. The CDR3 contains 15 residues. Trimming took off 5 bases at V and 5 bases at J, with 18 bases between the two ends. This chain's CDR3 is CASSTQGGVFTEAFF. In nucleotides, the CDR3 is TGTGCCAGCAGTACACAGGGAGGGGTATTTACTGAAGCTTTCTTT.

This clone was observed a handful of times. V gene TRBV10-3 combines with J gene TRBJ2-3; 8 nucleotides agree with TRBD2. The CDR3 has 14 amino acids. CDR1 and CDR2 from the germline V gene are ENHRY and SYGVKD. V shed 8 bases, J shed 5 bases, and the junction held 9 bases outside the gene matches. In DNA, the CDR3 is TGTGCCATCCGTAGCGCGGCGGGAGGAGATACGCAGTATTTT. Its translation is CAIRSAAGGDTQYF.

Only a few counts were recorded for this clone. The rearrangement joins TRBV30 to TRBJ1-5; TRBD1 aligns across 9 bases. J gave up 5 bases and V 0 bases, and 11 bases lay outside the gene matches. The CDR3 spans 17 residues. Germline V lookup: CDR1 GTSNPN, CDR2 SVGIG (reference sequence). The CDR3 region has the DNA TGTGCCTGGAGTGTCTGGGTCGGACAGGGGAGGCATCAGCCCCAGCATTTT. Encoded protein: CAWSVWVGQGRHQPQHF.

The chain has TRBV19 and TRBJ2-3; 10 bases line up with TRBD2. V trimming: 6 bases; J trimming: 2 bases; junction bases outside the gene matches: 5. The CDR3 spans 15 residues. Germline V CDR1 and CDR2: LNHDA, SQIVND (reference sequence). CDR3 in DNA: TGTGCCAGTAGCACAGGACTAGCGGTCACAGATACGCAGTATTTT. It is translated as CASSTGLAVTDTQYF.

The J gene is TRBJ2-5, the V gene TRBV29-1; 7 nucleotides line up with TRBD1. Germline V gene lookup returns CDR1 SQVTM and CDR2 ANQGSEA. V trimming: 1 base; J trimming: 5 bases; junction bases outside the gene matches: 7. The CDR3 loop spans 14 amino acids. The DNA for the CDR3 is TGCAGCGTTGAAGTGGCAGGGGGTTGGGAGACCCAGTACTTC. This sequence encodes CSVEVAGGWETQYF.

The chain couples TRBV13 to TRBJ1-1, with D maybe TRBD1 (6 bases). The ends were cut back, 3 bases at V and 3 bases at J, with 11 bases in the middle. The CDR3 consists of 14 residues. Germline V gene sequence: CDR1 PRHDT, CDR2 FYEKMQ (reference sequence). The CDR3: CASSFQGLHTEAFF. The CDR3 DNA sequence: TGTGCCAGCAGCTTCCAGGGGCTACACACTGAAGCTTTCTTT. Using reference TRBV13 and TRBJ1-1 for the parts outside the CDR3, the full variable domain is AAGVIQSPRHLIKEKRETATLKCYPIPRHDTVYWYQQGPGQDPQFLISFYEKMQSDKGSIPDRFSAQQFSDYHSELNMSSLELGDSALYFCASSFQGLHTEAFFGQGTRLTVV.

The rearrangement links TRBV9 to TRBJ2-3; a weak D match, TRBD1 (6 bases). V was pared by 3 bases and J by 1 base, with 15 bases between. The CDR3 runs 16 residues. Germline CDR1 reads SGDLS; CDR2 reads YYNGEE. The CDR3: CASSAARTAGTDTQYF. CDR3 DNA sequence: TGTGCCAGCAGCGCCGCCCGGACAGCGGGCACAGATACGCAGTATTTT.

This chain connects TRBV14 to TRBJ2-2, with D hard to call. Trimming stripped 0 bases from V and 7 bases from J, with 12 bases between. CDR1 SGHDN and CDR2 FVKESK come from the germline V gene. The CDR3 has 15 amino acids. CDR3 in DNA: TGTGCCAGCAGCCAAGAGTCCGCGAGTTTCGGGGAGCTGTTTTTT. Amino acid sequence: CASSQESASFGELFF.

As to this clone: One junction end disagrees with the germline gene, perhaps due to a read error. This chain uses TRBV7-9 with TRBJ1-1; no definite D call. The germline V gene encodes CDR1 SEHNR and CDR2 FQNEAQ (reference sequence). The CDR3 has 13 amino acids. The CDR3 region is CSSSLIRDTEAFF. The CDR3, as DNA: TGTTCCAGCAGCTTAATCCGGGACACTGAAGCTTTCTTT.

This clone turned up a few times. This chain connects TRBV11-2 to TRBJ2-1, with D maybe TRBD1 (5 bases). The CDR3 sequence is 11 residues long. The germline V gene has CDR1 SGHAT and CDR2 FQNNGV. With 4 bases removed from V and 10 bases from J, the gap between germline ends came to 8 bases. DNA for the CDR3: TGTGCCAGCAGCTGGGGCAACGAGCAGTTCTTC. Translation gives CASSWGNEQFF.

This chain joins TRBV4-3 and TRBJ2-1; possibly TRBD2 for D (6 bases). Germline CDR1 LGHNA, CDR2 YSLEER. With 0 bases removed from V and 2 bases from J, the gap between germline ends came to 14 bases. CDR3 length: 17 residues. CDR3 sequence (DNA): TGCGCCAGCAGCCAAGATTGGGCTAGCGCTACCTACAATGAGCAGTTCTTC. This sequence encodes CASSQDWASATYNEQFF.